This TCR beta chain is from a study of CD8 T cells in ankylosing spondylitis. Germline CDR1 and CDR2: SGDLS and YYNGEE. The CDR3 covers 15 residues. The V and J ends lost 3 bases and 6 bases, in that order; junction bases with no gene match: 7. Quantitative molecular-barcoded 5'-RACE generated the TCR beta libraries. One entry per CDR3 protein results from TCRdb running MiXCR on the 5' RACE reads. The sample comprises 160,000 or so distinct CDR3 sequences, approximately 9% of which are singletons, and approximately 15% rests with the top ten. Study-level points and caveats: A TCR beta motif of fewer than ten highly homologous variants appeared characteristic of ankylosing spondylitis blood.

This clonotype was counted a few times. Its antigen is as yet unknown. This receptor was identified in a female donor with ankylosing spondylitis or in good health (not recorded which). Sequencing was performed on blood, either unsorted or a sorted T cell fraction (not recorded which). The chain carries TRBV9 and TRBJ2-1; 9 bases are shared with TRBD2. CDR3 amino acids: CASSGPRGRANEQFF. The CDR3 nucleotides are TGTGCCAGCAGCGGCCCCCGCGGGAGGGCCAATGAGCAGTTCTTC.